The T cell receptor beta chain under discussion was sequenced for a study of Graves' ophthalmopathy and Graves' hyperthyroidism (dated by TCRdb to 2016 to 2019). Regarding the research as a whole: Peripheral blood samples were taken at the time of initial diagnosis, before any treatment was given. TCR beta repertoire signatures were used to distinguish Graves' ophthalmopathy from Graves' hyperthyroidism and to predict progression to ophthalmopathy. In total, around 140 blood samples were TCR-sequenced: 40 to 45 ophthalmopathy, some 75 hyperthyroidism and roughly 17 hyperthyroidism-to-ophthalmopathy patients. To explore V-J signatures that distinguish ophthalmopathy from hyperthyroidism, a discovery set of 95 to 100 patients was enrolled, made up of 40 to 45 with ophthalmopathy and fewer than 60 with stable hyperthyroidism. For independent validation, a separate cohort was made up of 18 to 20 hyperthyroidism patients plus 17 patients who later progressed from hyperthyroidism to ophthalmopathy. In roughly 6 hyperthyroidism patients, the T-cell repertoires found in thyroid tissue were compared with those found in blood. Following sampling, methimazole starting at 30 mg daily was administered to hyperthyroidism patients, and high-dose intravenous methylprednisolone was administered to ophthalmopathy patients. The approximately 90 discovery patients were randomly split 7:3 into training and test sets. The paper as a whole reports these results and caveats: In validation, the model predicted ophthalmopathy progression with 55% to 71% sensitivity and approximately 78% specificity; roughly 12 predicted patients were CT-confirmed with GO in a median of approximately 6.2 months. Among expanded thyroid clonotypes with frequency above 0.001, most also showed up in blood, which suggests that blood repertoires may reflect the thyroid immune response. Ophthalmopathy was separated from stable hyperthyroidism by the 13-signature model with just under 90% sensitivity and about 81% specificity in cross-validation and with 80%/75% in the test set. Sample size was not statistically predetermined, and group allocation was not concealed from the investigators.

Ophthalmopathy patients had moderately to severely active disease, Clinical Activity Score of at least 3, NOSPECS grade of at least 4, and disease duration under 3 months. Patients with other autoimmune diseases, uncontrolled infections, pregnancy or lactation were excluded. Diagnosis was based on clinical symptoms, serum thyroxine, TRAb, thyroid ultrasound and orbital computed tomography. Using Ficoll-Paque density gradient centrifugation, PBMCs were isolated from 10 ml of fresh peripheral blood. Total RNA was extracted with Trizol reagent and quality-checked on an Agilent 2100 Bioanalyzer. This clonotype was found many times. It has no known antigen specificity. Base qualities were left out, and no much larger clone turns up one base away. The CDR3 spans 15 residues, from the cysteine through the phenylalanine. Just CDR3 DNA is preserved here, 45 bases in frame from base 1. The CDR1 and CDR2 encoded by the germline V gene are SGHTS and YDEGEE. V is reduced by 3 bases and J by 0 bases, leaving a spacing of 13 bases between them.

TCR beta CDR3 regions were amplified from RNA transcripts for repertoire sequencing. A first-round RT-PCR used HTBI primers with the Qiagen OneStep RT-PCR kit, followed by a second-round multiplex PCR, size selection and purification. Sequencing of the libraries was carried out on an Illumina HiSeq2000 in paired-end mode with 100 bp reads. Turning to the authors' computational methods: SOAPnuke was used for read processing, and reads with adapters, uncalled bases, a mean Phred below 15, or no exact constant-primer or identifier match were discarded. COPE v1.2.5 was used to merge high-quality paired reads. Each unique nucleotide sequence was defined as a clonotype, and clonotypes were aligned to IMGT TRB V, D and J references with MiTCR v1.1. The analysis was limited to V-J combinations with a frequency above 0.0001, which together covered 99.2% of repertoires. For each V-J combination, a TCR clonal expansion and chaos score was defined as the ratio of F50 clonal expansion to chaos observed in the TCRdist matrix. Welch's t-statistics and random forest were used to narrow the features down to 10 to 15 V-J combinations, which were then fed into a naive Bayes classifier. The similarity between thyroid and blood repertoires was quantified using the Morisita-Horn index. Through fastp at Q25 and MiXCR, TCRdb rebuilt clones from the public reads, retaining in-frame beta chains. Rows with one shared CDR3 protein collapse into an entry with the most common genes and DNA. It is TCRdb's table, rather than the study itself, that gives the V and J calls and clone size. Here the sample has 200,000 to 250,000 distinct CDR3 sequences; around a fifth occur a single time. Jointly, the top ten make up around two fifths of the sample.

The sequenced material came from peripheral blood. Here the chain combines TRBV5-8 and TRBJ2-7, with the D gene too uncertain to name. The receptor was isolated from a woman in her 50s with Graves' ophthalmopathy. Donor details come from another sample of the same person, matched by shared clones. The nucleotide sequence is given as TGTGCCAGCAGCTCGCCGAGGTGGGTCTCCTACGAGCAGTACTTC. Translation gives CASSSPRWVSYEQYF.